This TCR beta chain emerged from a study of blood T cell repertoires in COVID-19. Study context: The United States, Italy and Spain provided the acute and convalescent COVID-19 samples. Sources were T cells, B-cell-depleted T cells, or PBMCs; the material itself was cDNA or gDNA.

In the authors' workflow: The authors estimated nucleated cell counts from reference gene primer amplification. The protocol was immunoSEQ multiplex PCR, while the TCRdb copy is restricted to in-frame clones and leaves out a portion. That table gives V, J and clone size, and the DNA gave D and trimming. Among 200,000 to 250,000 clones listed, over 60% were seen once. The sequence was collected from a woman in her 70s with acute or convalescent COVID-19. Sequenced material: peripheral blood.

CDR3 sequence (DNA): TGTGCCTGGGGCCAGTACGCCCTCAATTCACCCCTCCACTTT. It codes for CAWGQYALNSPLHF. The chain is built from TRBV30 and TRBJ1-6; D remains unclear. The germline gives CDR1 GTSNPN, CDR2 SVGIG (reference sequence). There are 14 residues in the CDR3. Deletions cut 5 bases from V and 7 bases from J, with 15 bases between.